The T cell receptor beta chain described here comes from a study of T cell repertoires in cytomegalovirus infection. About the research overall: In public TCR beta signatures, there were indications of both CMV infection and matching HLA type. Study-level results: HLA-C-restricted, CMV-specific TCR beta clonotypes were dominant ex vivo. Cumulative public TCR beta family frequency identified carriers of CMV plus the relevant HLA.

Germline V lookup: CDR1 SQVTM, CDR2 ANQGSEA. Trimming took off 6 bases at V and 3 bases at J, with 9 bases between the two ends. This CDR3 is 11 amino acids long. One entry per CDR3 protein, called by TCRdb with MiXCR from the reads. The profile shows approximately 140,000 distinct CDR3 sequences, approximately 9.2% of them singletons. Comments on this clonotype: Its cognate antigen is unknown.

This chain connects TRBV29-1 to TRBJ2-7; D is unclear. The specimen sequenced was PBMCs. The sequence came from a human donor in good health (CMV status not recorded). Some clones in this sample may be carry-over from other donors' samples. The CDR3 protein is CSVDRGYEQYF. The CDR3 DNA reads as TGCAGCGTAGATAGAGGCTACGAGCAGTACTTC.